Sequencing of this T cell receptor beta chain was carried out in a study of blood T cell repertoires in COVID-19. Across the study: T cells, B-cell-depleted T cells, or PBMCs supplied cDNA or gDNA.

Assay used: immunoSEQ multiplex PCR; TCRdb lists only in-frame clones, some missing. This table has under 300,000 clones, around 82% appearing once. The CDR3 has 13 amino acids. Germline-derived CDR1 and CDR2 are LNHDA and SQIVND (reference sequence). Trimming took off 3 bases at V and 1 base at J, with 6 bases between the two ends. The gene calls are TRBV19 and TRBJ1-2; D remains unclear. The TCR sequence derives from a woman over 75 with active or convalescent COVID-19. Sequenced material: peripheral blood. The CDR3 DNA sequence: TGTGCCAGTAGTATCGGGAGTAACTATGGCTACACCTTC. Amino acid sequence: CASSIGSNYGYTF.